What follows are 6 T cell receptor beta chains derived from one specimen sequenced in a study of blood T cells in healthy people across ages (dated by TCRdb to the mid-2010s). Libraries were built with 5' RACE. Data came from an Illumina HiSeq 2500. A second PCR of 7 to 11 cycles was run with a J-beta primer mix and a sample-barcoded 5' primer. In-frame beta chains were kept once TCRdb had trimmed the public reads at Q25 with fastp and called clones with MiXCR. A single entry per CDR3 protein holds the most common genes and DNA from its merged rows. A total of around 670,000 distinct CDR3 sequences appear in this sample, approximately 30% of them only once. The ten largest clonotypes hold about a sixth of the sample. Sample: blood. The receptors originated from a woman of 80 years or more in good health.

The V call is TRBV5-1, the J call TRBJ2-5; either TRBD1 or TRBD2 may supply D (5 bases each). CDR1 is SGHRS and CDR2 is YFSETQ in the germline V gene. With 5 bases removed from V and 5 bases from J, the gap between germline ends came to 19 bases. This CDR3 spans 15 amino acids. CDR3 sequence: CASRDYGGRTETQYF. Written as DNA, the CDR3 is TGCGCCAGCAGGGATTATGGGGGACGGACGGAGACCCAGTACTTC.

This clonotype was observed many times. J is TRBJ2-6 and V is TRBV2, with D unresolved. Per germline, CDR1 SNHLY and CDR2 FYNNEI. V dropped 4 bases and J dropped 0 bases, with 4 bases sitting between them. This CDR3 region has 14 residues. Here the CDR3 DNA reads TGTGCCAGCAGTGTGATCTCTGGGGCCAACGTCCTGACTTTC. Translating it yields CASSVISGANVLTF.

This clonotype has at least ten counts. The CDR3 spells CSARTGDQPQHF. The CDR3 DNA sequence: TGCAGTGCTCGGACAGGGGATCAGCCCCAGCATTTT. The chain combines TRBV20-1 with TRBJ1-5; 9 nucleotides line up with TRBD1. In germline, CDR1 is DFQATT, CDR2 SNEGSKA (reference sequence). The CDR3 covers 12 residues. The J segment lost 5 bases and the V segment lost 5 bases, leaving 1 base of the junction unmatched.

This clonotype was seen more than once but under ten times. The genes are TRBV3-1 and TRBJ1-2, with D possibly being TRBD1 (5 bases). The CDR3 is made up of 14 amino acids. The V and J ends lost 4 bases and 3 bases respectively, with 12 bases between them. Germline V CDR1 and CDR2: LGHDT, YNNKEL (reference sequence). The CDR3 DNA reads as TGTGCCAGCAGCCGACCGGGGCGGGACTATGGCTACACCTTC. This gives the protein CASSRPGRDYGYTF.

This chain links TRBV27 with TRBJ1-1, with unresolved D. V lost 6 bases to trimming and J lost 3 bases, with 11 bases between them. The germline gives CDR1 MNHEY, CDR2 SMNVEV (reference sequence). The CDR3 sequence is 13 residues long. DNA of the CDR3: TGTGCCAGCAGCCGAAAAAGGGACACTGAAGCTTTCTTT. It yields the protein CASSRKRDTEAFF.

V usage is TRBV6-2 or TRBV6-3 and J usage is TRBJ1-1; no definite D call. The length of the CDR3 is 13 residues. V lost 6 bases to trimming and J lost 2 bases, with 10 bases between them. Germline V gives CDR1 MNHEY, CDR2 SVGEGT. The CDR3 region is CASRSTPNTEAFF. The CDR3 nucleotides are TGTGCCAGCAGATCGACACCTAACACTGAAGCTTTCTTT.